This TCR beta chain derives from a study of blood T cell repertoires in COVID-19 (dated by TCRdb to the early 2020s). Some background on the complete study: Samples covering the acute and convalescent phases of COVID-19 were provided by collaborators in the United States, Italy and Spain. The sample metadata nearly always contained a de-identified subject ID, COVID-19 status, age in years and sex. The repertoires were released in a freely available public database intended as a resource for research on the immune response to SARS-CoV-2. Subjects who had been exposed to COVID-19, were actively infected with it, or had recovered from it provided the deeply sampled blood TCRbeta repertoires that made up the dataset. The samples were drawn from the first 160 participants of the ongoing ImmuneRACE study and from over a thousand subjects provided by 6 global collaborators. The material from the prospective study consisted of cDNA or gDNA derived from T cells, B-cell-depleted T cells, or PBMCs. Where HLA class I and class II types were available, the types were taken from metadata supplied by the sample provider, not from assay-based typing. The research as a whole found: The quantity of clinical and demographic metadata differed by source and by participant and was supplied without curation.

About this clone itself: Its antigen remains undetermined. The input lacks base qualities; no much larger clone sits a single base away.

The immunoSEQ Assay, a bias-controlled multiplex PCR, was used to amplify TCRbeta CDR3 regions from genomic DNA. Regarding the original processing steps: The number of nucleated cells in each sample was estimated from the amplification of reference gene primers within the assay. Sequence reads were collapsed and filtered to measure the absolute abundance of every unique TCRbeta CDR3 rearrangement. For each sample, productive Simpson clonality was calculated by taking the square root of Simpson's diversity index across productive rearrangements. This is the immuneACCESS table as TCRdb keeps it, with only in-frame sequences that have V and J called. A part of the clones is gone; compared with another copy, unresolved V genes explain less than half, and the rest is unexplained. V and J calls and clone size come straight from that table; D and trimming were deduced from the DNA. The sample profile shows about 270,000 clones; 75% to 90% of them were found once. Jointly, the top ten make up roughly 4% of the sample.

In the prospective study, participants were 18 to 89 years old, resided in 24 geographic areas of the United States, and were enrolled through a virtual design. In the prospective study, participants were assigned to cohorts based on the clinical history participants reported in a screening survey and a study questionnaire. In the prospective study, whole blood, serum and a nasopharyngeal or oropharyngeal swab were collected from each participant by mobile phlebotomists. Additional blood draws and questionnaires over a 2-month period could optionally be provided by prospective study participants. Before DNA extraction, prospective study blood samples were shipped either frozen or at room temperature. Taken from the germline V gene, the CDR1 and CDR2 loops are MDHEN and SYDVKM. The germline V end is reduced by 4 bases and the J end by 7 bases; junction bases left unmatched: 5. The CDR3 contains 14 residues, cysteine and phenylalanine counted. Only the CDR3 DNA stays, 42 bases, in frame from base 1.

The sequence came from a woman aged 30 to 39 with acute COVID-19. This chain is built from TRBV28 and TRBJ1-5; TRBD1 lines up with 9 middle nucleotides. The sample taken for sequencing was PBMCs or T cells enriched from blood (not recorded which). The CDR3 reads CASSSTGGRQPQHF. In nucleotide form, the sequence is TGTGCCAGCAGTTCAACAGGGGGCCGGCAGCCCCAGCATTTT.